A selection of T cell receptor beta chains follows, all from one sample in a study of OX40 agonist ivuxolimab in advanced cancers. Libraries were prepared by immunoSEQ multiplex PCR; TCRdb keeps only in-frame clonotypes and omits some of them. Seen here are more than 55,000 clones, approximately 87% observed once, and the top ten hold roughly 4.2%. The specimen was CD4+ or CD8+ T cells sorted from blood, collected in a trial of the OX40 agonist ivuxolimab. These receptors came from an adult with an advanced solid tumor such as melanoma, head and neck, liver or kidney cancer. CDR3s include the opening cysteine and the closing phenylalanine or tryptophan. Each record gives: clone size, D gene, V gene, J gene, CDR3 DNA, CDR3 protein. A D gene is named only where the DNA matches it firmly. Size tells how often a clone was seen (once, few, many) or the class of an expanded clone, and some rows leave it out.

-	TRBD1	TRBV28	TRBJ1-5	TGTGCCAGCAGCCTGGACAGGTCCAATCAGCCCCAGCATTTT	CASSLDRSNQPQHF
-	-	TRBV27	TRBJ2-7	TGTGCCAGCAGTTTAAATGGGGGAATCGTCTCCTACGAGCAGTACTTC	CASSLNGGIVSYEQYF
-	-	TRBV19	TRBJ1-4	TGTGCCAGTAGAAGAGGGACCTCAGGGGATGAAAAACTGTTTTTT	CASRRGTSGDEKLFF
-	TRBD2	TRBV6-1	TRBJ2-7	TGTGCCAGCAGTGGGGAGCGGGGGTGGGAGCAGTACTTC	CASSGERGWEQYF
-	-	TRBV4-1	TRBJ1-2	TGCGCCAGCAGCCCCCTACCTGACAGGACGAACTATGGCTACACCTTC	CASSPLPDRTNYGYTF
-	-	TRBV9	TRBJ2-3	TGTGCCAGCAGCGTAGTGAGCAACCCGGGCACAGATACGCAGTATTTT	CASSVVSNPGTDTQYF
-	-	TRBV5-1	TRBJ2-6	TGCGCCAGCAAGGCAGGGGCAGATGGGGCCAACGTCCTGACTTTC	CASKAGADGANVLTF
-	TRBD2	TRBV7-8	TRBJ2-1	TGTGCCAGCAGCCCCCGGGGGGGGACTAGCGGGAAAAATGAGCAGTTCTTC	CASSPRGGTSGKNEQFF
-	-	TRBV6-5	TRBJ2-2	TGTGCCAGCACGGCCTCAACGGCCGGGGAGCTGTTTTTT	CASTASTAGELFF
few	-	TRBV19	TRBJ2-3	TGTGCCAGTGGAGGCAGCACAGATACGCAGTATTTT	CASGGSTDTQYF
once	TRBD2	TRBV4-3	TRBJ2-1	TGCGCCAGCAGCCTTGCTAGCGGGGCCTACAATGAGCAGTTCTTC	CASSLASGAYNEQFF
-	-	TRBV28	TRBJ2-3	TGTGCCAGCAGTTTACAACAAGATACGCAGTATTTT	CASSLQQDTQYF
-	-	TRBV7-9	TRBJ1-1	TGTGCCAGCAGCTTGGAGCTGAACACTGAAGCTTTCTTT	CASSLELNTEAFF
-	TRBD1	TRBV5-4	TRBJ2-3	TGTGCCAGCAGGACCGGGACAGGGGTGTTTGATACGCAGTATTTT	CASRTGTGVFDTQYF
-	-	TRBV21-1	TRBJ2-2	TGTGCCAGCAGCAAATCAACAGGGGATAGCACCGGGGAGCTGTTTTTT	CASSKSTGDSTGELFF
once	-	TRBV4-3	TRBJ2-3	TGCGCCAGCTCCCGGGACGCCAGCACAGATACGCAGTATTTT	CASSRDASTDTQYF
-	-	TRBV5-1	TRBJ1-3	TGCGCCAGCAGCTTGAGGGGCGGGGGCAGCATAAACTCTGGAAACACCATATATTTT	CASSLRGGGSINSGNTIYF